The rows below give T cell receptor beta chains drawn from one sample of a study of Tregs in tolerant kidney transplant recipients. Clones were sequenced by immunoSEQ multiplex PCR, and TCRdb holds only the in-frame ones, with some missing. The sample has some 240,000 clones, roughly 84% seen once. The source material was CD4+ T cells from blood. The receptors were sampled from a human donor in good health. The CDR3 runs from the conserved cysteine through the conserved F or W. The D gene is left open where the match is weak. Clone sizes are given selectively: once, few, many, or a class where the clone is expanded.

d_gene: NA; abundance: NA; v_gene: TRBV21-1; j_gene: TRBJ1-2; CDR3aa: CASSKGPRGYTF; CDR3nt: TGTGCCAGCAGCAAAGGACCGCGCGGCTACACCTTC
d_gene: NA; abundance: NA; v_gene: TRBV10-3; j_gene: TRBJ2-7; CDR3aa: CAISPDGLYEQYF; CDR3nt: TGTGCCATCAGCCCAGACGGCCTCTACGAGCAGTACTTC
d_gene: NA; abundance: NA; v_gene: TRBV5-1; j_gene: TRBJ2-3; CDR3aa: CASSLNTDTQYF; CDR3nt: TGCGCCAGCAGCTTGAACACAGATACGCAGTATTTT
d_gene: NA; abundance: NA; v_gene: TRBV14; j_gene: TRBJ2-7; CDR3aa: CASSQGSVQGEQYF; CDR3nt: TGTGCCAGCAGCCAAGGTTCCGTACAGGGCGAGCAGTACTTC
d_gene: NA; abundance: NA; v_gene: TRBV5-1; j_gene: TRBJ1-4; CDR3aa: CASSSGRGNEKLFF; CDR3nt: TGCGCCAGCAGCTCAGGGAGGGGGAACGAAAAACTGTTTTTT
d_gene: NA; abundance: NA; v_gene: TRBV30; j_gene: TRBJ2-1; CDR3aa: CAWSEDSYNEQFF; CDR3nt: TGTGCCTGGAGTGAAGATAGCTACAATGAGCAGTTCTTC
d_gene: NA; abundance: NA; v_gene: TRBV6-5; j_gene: TRBJ2-1; CDR3aa: CASGDSNNEQFF; CDR3nt: TGTGCCAGCGGGGACTCGAACAATGAGCAGTTCTTC
d_gene: TRBD1; abundance: once; v_gene: TRBV7-8; j_gene: TRBJ1-2; CDR3aa: CASSFHRGDGYTF; CDR3nt: TGTGCCAGCAGCTTCCACAGGGGAGATGGCTACACCTTC
d_gene: NA; abundance: once; v_gene: TRBV21-1; j_gene: TRBJ1-5; CDR3aa: CASSKEERDRVDQPQHF; CDR3nt: TGTGCCAGCAGCAAAGAAGAGCGGGACAGGGTGGATCAGCCCCAGCATTTT
d_gene: NA; abundance: NA; v_gene: TRBV11-2; j_gene: TRBJ2-3; CDR3aa: CASSSRVVLPDTQYF; CDR3nt: TGTGCCAGCAGCTCCAGGGTCGTCTTGCCAGATACGCAGTATTTT
d_gene: TRBD1; abundance: few; v_gene: TRBV10-2; j_gene: TRBJ1-6; CDR3aa: CATKRDRGNSPLHF; CDR3nt: TGCGCCACCAAACGGGACAGGGGTAATTCACCCCTCCACTTT
d_gene: NA; abundance: few; v_gene: TRBV9; j_gene: TRBJ1-2; CDR3aa: CASSATQASANYGYTF; CDR3nt: TGTGCCAGCAGCGCCACCCAGGCCTCAGCTAACTATGGCTACACCTTC
d_gene: NA; abundance: NA; v_gene: TRBV29-1; j_gene: TRBJ2-1; CDR3aa: CSVEDRTGGARKFF; CDR3nt: TGCAGCGTTGAAGATAGAACCGGCGGGGCCAGGAAGTTCTTC
d_gene: NA; abundance: NA; v_gene: TRBV7-8; j_gene: TRBJ1-3; CDR3aa: CASSIKPTGNTIYF; CDR3nt: TGTGCCAGCAGCATTAAGCCGACTGGAAACACCATATATTTT
d_gene: NA; abundance: NA; v_gene: TRBV2; j_gene: TRBJ1-6; CDR3aa: CASGRSNSPLHF; CDR3nt: TGTGCCAGCGGTCGCAGTAATTCACCCCTCCACTTT
d_gene: NA; abundance: NA; v_gene: TRBV18; j_gene: TRBJ2-2; CDR3aa: CASSPPGQSTGELFF; CDR3nt: TGTGCCAGCTCACCACCGGGGCAGAGCACCGGGGAGCTGTTTTTT
d_gene: NA; abundance: NA; v_gene: TRBV5-1; j_gene: TRBJ1-2; CDR3aa: CASSPAVSSDYGYTF; CDR3nt: TGCGCCAGCAGCCCCGCGGTGTCAAGCGACTATGGCTACACCTTC
d_gene: NA; abundance: NA; v_gene: TRBV12-2; j_gene: TRBJ1-4; CDR3aa: CASRLRQTHEKLFF; CDR3nt: TGTGCAAGTCGCCTCCGACAGACCCATGAAAAACTGTTTTTT
d_gene: NA; abundance: NA; v_gene: TRBV7-6; j_gene: TRBJ1-5; CDR3aa: CASSLGGTSPRGQPQHF; CDR3nt: TGTGCCAGCAGCTTAGGCGGGACAAGCCCCAGGGGTCAGCCCCAGCATTTT
d_gene: NA; abundance: NA; v_gene: TRBV7-9; j_gene: TRBJ2-3; CDR3aa: CASSLRESDTQYF; CDR3nt: TGTGCCAGCAGCCTAAGGGAGTCAGATACGCAGTATTTT
d_gene: TRBD1; abundance: NA; v_gene: TRBV9; j_gene: TRBJ2-5; CDR3aa: CASSVKTGVFQETQYF; CDR3nt: TGTGCCAGCAGCGTAAAGACAGGGGTGTTCCAAGAGACCCAGTACTTC
d_gene: TRBD2; abundance: once; v_gene: TRBV5-1; j_gene: TRBJ2-3; CDR3aa: CASSSGTSGSFTDTQYF; CDR3nt: TGCGCCAGCAGTTCAGGGACTAGCGGGAGTTTCACAGATACGCAGTATTTT
d_gene: NA; abundance: once; v_gene: TRBV6-6; j_gene: TRBJ2-4; CDR3aa: CASSYFGETKNIQYF; CDR3nt: TGTGCCAGCAGTTACTTTGGGGAGACCAAAAACATTCAGTACTTC
d_gene: NA; abundance: NA; v_gene: TRBV19; j_gene: TRBJ1-5; CDR3aa: CASSIPRKPGPSDQPQHF; CDR3nt: TGTGCCAGTAGTATCCCTCGGAAACCAGGACCGTCGGACCAGCCCCAGCATTTT
d_gene: NA; abundance: NA; v_gene: TRBV7-9; j_gene: TRBJ2-3; CDR3aa: CASSFSIVGTDTQYF; CDR3nt: TGTGCCAGCAGCTTTAGCATTGTGGGCACAGATACGCAGTATTTT
d_gene: NA; abundance: NA; v_gene: TRBV7-2; j_gene: TRBJ1-2; CDR3aa: CASSLVDQGYGYTF; CDR3nt: TGTGCCAGCAGCTTAGTCGACCAGGGCTATGGCTACACCTTC
d_gene: TRBD2; abundance: NA; v_gene: TRBV5-4; j_gene: TRBJ2-7; CDR3aa: CASSSRREGFYEQYF; CDR3nt: TGTGCCAGCAGCTCAAGGAGGGAGGGCTTCTACGAGCAGTACTTC
d_gene: TRBD1; abundance: NA; v_gene: TRBV9; j_gene: TRBJ2-5; CDR3aa: CASSPGQGSKTQYF; CDR3nt: TGTGCCAGCAGCCCCGGACAGGGGTCGAAGACCCAGTACTTC
d_gene: NA; abundance: NA; v_gene: TRBV29-1; j_gene: TRBJ2-3; CDR3aa: CSVRGADTQYF; CDR3nt: TGCAGCGTTCGGGGAGCAGATACGCAGTATTTT
d_gene: TRBD1; abundance: NA; v_gene: TRBV5-1; j_gene: TRBJ1-4; CDR3aa: CASSSSRGINEKLFF; CDR3nt: TGCGCCAGCAGCTCCAGCAGGGGGATTAATGAAAAACTGTTTTTT
d_gene: NA; abundance: NA; v_gene: TRBV4-1; j_gene: TRBJ2-3; CDR3aa: CASSQDRVTPIQGYF; CDR3nt: TGCGCCAGCAGCCAAGATCGTGTGACTCCTATACAGGGGTATTTT
d_gene: TRBD2; abundance: NA; v_gene: TRBV10-2; j_gene: TRBJ2-1; CDR3aa: CASRTSEPSSYNEQFF; CDR3nt: TGCGCCAGCAGGACTAGCGAACCATCTTCCTACAATGAGCAGTTCTTC
d_gene: NA; abundance: NA; v_gene: TRBV6-1; j_gene: TRBJ1-6; CDR3aa: CASSEAGGTTNSPLHF; CDR3nt: TGTGCCAGCAGTGAAGCAGGCGGGACCACCAATTCACCCCTCCACTTT
d_gene: NA; abundance: NA; v_gene: TRBV10-2; j_gene: TRBJ2-1; CDR3aa: CASSLVADSEQFF; CDR3nt: TGCGCCAGCAGTCTGGTGGCCGACAGTGAGCAGTTCTTC
d_gene: NA; abundance: NA; v_gene: TRBV5-1; j_gene: TRBJ1-6; CDR3aa: CASSPIGAENSPLHF; CDR3nt: TGCGCCAGCAGCCCCATTGGGGCAGAAAATTCACCCCTCCACTTT
d_gene: TRBD2; abundance: NA; v_gene: TRBV5-1; j_gene: TRBJ2-7; CDR3aa: CASSFWTSGVYEQYF; CDR3nt: TGCGCCAGCAGCTTCTGGACTAGCGGGGTATACGAGCAGTACTTC
d_gene: NA; abundance: NA; v_gene: TRBV6-1; j_gene: TRBJ2-7; CDR3aa: CASAQSNPYEQYF; CDR3nt: TGTGCCAGCGCACAATCAAATCCCTACGAGCAGTACTTC
d_gene: NA; abundance: NA; v_gene: TRBV27; j_gene: TRBJ1-2; CDR3aa: CASSLHPGHNYGYTF; CDR3nt: TGTGCCAGCAGTTTACACCCAGGGCATAACTATGGCTACACCTTC
d_gene: NA; abundance: NA; v_gene: TRBV7-3; j_gene: TRBJ2-7; CDR3aa: CASSLGTRYEQYF; CDR3nt: TGTGCCAGCAGCTTAGGGACACGCTACGAGCAGTACTTC
d_gene: TRBD2; abundance: NA; v_gene: TRBV9; j_gene: TRBJ2-3; CDR3aa: CASSAENLAGSTDTQYF; CDR3nt: TGTGCCAGCAGCGCAGAAAATCTAGCGGGAAGCACAGATACGCAGTATTTT
d_gene: TRBD1; abundance: NA; v_gene: TRBV15; j_gene: TRBJ1-1; CDR3aa: CATSRDDQGQMNTEAFF; CDR3nt: TGTGCCACCAGCAGAGACGACCAGGGACAGATGAACACTGAAGCTTTCTTT
d_gene: TRBD1; abundance: NA; v_gene: TRBV7-8; j_gene: TRBJ1-2; CDR3aa: CASSPGRDRIYGYTF; CDR3nt: TGTGCCAGCAGCCCGGGCCGGGACAGGATCTATGGCTACACCTTC
d_gene: TRBD2; abundance: NA; v_gene: TRBV5-1; j_gene: TRBJ2-7; CDR3aa: CASSLAGSGAPYEQYF; CDR3nt: TGCGCCAGCAGCTTGGCGGGTAGCGGGGCCCCCTACGAGCAGTACTTT
d_gene: NA; abundance: NA; v_gene: TRBV7-3; j_gene: TRBJ2-1; CDR3aa: CASSPHQLYNEQFF; CDR3nt: TGTGCCAGCAGCCCTCATCAGTTGTACAATGAGCAGTTCTTC
d_gene: TRBD2; abundance: many; v_gene: TRBV6-4; j_gene: TRBJ2-1; CDR3aa: CASAPLAGESNEQFF; CDR3nt: TGTGCCAGCGCTCCACTAGCGGGAGAGTCCAATGAGCAGTTCTTC
d_gene: TRBD1; abundance: NA; v_gene: TRBV19; j_gene: TRBJ1-5; CDR3aa: CASSIARTGSIRNQPQHF; CDR3nt: TGTGCCAGTAGTATAGCGAGGACAGGGAGTATTCGCAATCAGCCCCAGCATTTT
d_gene: TRBD2; abundance: NA; v_gene: TRBV11-2; j_gene: TRBJ2-7; CDR3aa: CASSLDGSSGRVGEQYF; CDR3nt: TGTGCCAGCAGCTTAGATGGGTCTAGCGGGAGGGTAGGCGAGCAGTACTTC
d_gene: TRBD1; abundance: NA; v_gene: TRBV5-1; j_gene: TRBJ1-2; CDR3aa: CASSLGGTGVSHGYTF; CDR3nt: TGCGCCAGCAGCTTGGGCGGGACAGGGGTTTCGCATGGCTACACCTTC
d_gene: TRBD1; abundance: NA; v_gene: TRBV18; j_gene: TRBJ2-7; CDR3aa: CASSPGTGNSYEQYF; CDR3nt: TGTGCCAGCTCACCAGGGACAGGGAATTCCTACGAGCAGTACTTC
d_gene: NA; abundance: NA; v_gene: TRBV18; j_gene: TRBJ2-3; CDR3aa: CASSPSGDTQYF; CDR3nt: TGTGCCAGCTCACCAAGTGGAGATACGCAGTATTTT
d_gene: NA; abundance: NA; v_gene: TRBV25-1; j_gene: TRBJ1-6; CDR3aa: CASSIGTTRISPLHF; CDR3nt: TGTGCCAGCAGTATAGGCACGACAAGAATTTCACCCCTCCACTTT
d_gene: TRBD1; abundance: NA; v_gene: TRBV15; j_gene: TRBJ1-2; CDR3aa: CATSRDRLLDNYGYTF; CDR3nt: TGTGCCACCAGCAGGGACAGGTTGCTGGATAACTATGGCTACACCTTC
d_gene: TRBD1; abundance: NA; v_gene: TRBV2; j_gene: TRBJ1-6; CDR3aa: CASSEALRGQGGSPLHF; CDR3nt: TGTGCCAGCAGTGAAGCGCTTCGGGGACAGGGGGGGTCACCCCTCCACTTT
d_gene: TRBD1; abundance: once; v_gene: TRBV7-3; j_gene: TRBJ1-1; CDR3aa: CASSSQGGNTEAFF; CDR3nt: TGTGCCAGCAGCTCACAGGGGGGCAACACTGAAGCTTTCTTT
d_gene: TRBD2; abundance: NA; v_gene: TRBV9; j_gene: TRBJ2-7; CDR3aa: CASSVGTSGSYEQYF; CDR3nt: TGTGCCAGCAGCGTCGGGACTAGCGGCTCCTACGAGCAGTACTTC